The T cell receptor (beta chain) described here comes from a study of blood T cell repertoires in COVID-19 (TCRdb year 2020). Context from the whole study: The collaborator samples originated in the United States, Italy and Spain and spanned the acute and convalescent phases of COVID-19. The prospective study material was composed of cDNA or gDNA derived from T cells, B-cell-depleted T cells, or PBMCs. Subjects who had been exposed to COVID-19, were actively infected with it, or had recovered from it provided the deeply sampled blood TCRbeta repertoires that made up the dataset. A freely available public database, intended as a resource for researchers studying the immune response to SARS-CoV-2, is where the repertoires were released. Samples came from the ongoing ImmuneRACE study (first 160 participants) plus 1,254 subjects from 6 global collaborators. A de-identified subject ID, COVID-19 status, age in years and sex were almost always included in the sample metadata. HLA class I and class II types, where available, came from metadata supplied by the sample provider rather than from assay-based typing. General study outcomes and caveats: The amount of clinical and demographic metadata varied by source and participant and was provided uncurated.

Worth noting for this clone: The antigen this receptor binds is unknown. Per-base qualities were not stored, and no clone one base away is much larger.

Collaborating institutions collected whole blood in K2EDTA tubes following their own protocols. For TCRbeta analysis, collaborators shipped samples in one of three forms: frozen whole blood, isolated PBMCs, or DNA extracted from either of those sample types. TCRbeta CDR3 regions were amplified from genomic DNA using the immunoSEQ Assay, a bias-controlled multiplex PCR. Regarding the original processing steps: The number of nucleated cells in each sample was estimated from the amplification of reference gene primers within the assay. To quantify the absolute abundance of each unique TCRbeta CDR3 rearrangement, sequence reads were collapsed and filtered. Productive Simpson clonality was computed per sample as the square root of Simpson's diversity index over productive rearrangements. Held by TCRdb, this immuneACCESS table contains in-frame sequences only and omits some clones. Under half of the omission traces to an unresolved V gene where checked; the cause of the rest is unknown. That table supplies the V and J calls and clone size; D and trimming were determined from the DNA. The sample table holds about 160,000 clones, of which 65% to 85% were seen once. Together, the top ten hold approximately 15% of the sample.

Counted from cysteine to phenylalanine, this CDR3 has 16 amino acids. Of all the DNA, just the CDR3 is kept, 48 bases in frame from base 1. CDR1 SGHVS and CDR2 FQNEAQ were looked up in the germline V gene. V is pruned by 5 bases and J by 7 bases, leaving 12 bases of the junction without a gene match. Sequencing was performed on peripheral blood. The receptor was derived from a woman of 80 years or more with acute or convalescent COVID-19. Recombination joined TRBV7-8 with TRBJ2-3, with 10 central nucleotides matching TRBD1. This receptor has the CDR3 CASSAPRRQGANTQYF. The nucleotide sequence is given as TGTGCCAGCAGCGCCCCCCGGAGACAGGGGGCTAATACGCAGTATTTT. Where the CDR3 stops, the reference TRBV7-8 and TRBJ2-3 genes take over; the full variable domain is GAGVSQSPRYKVAKRGQDVALRCDPISGHVSLFWYQQALGQGPEFLTYFQNEAQLDKSGLPSDRFFAERPEGSVSTLKIQRTQQEDSAVYLCASSAPRRQGANTQYFGPGTRLTVL.